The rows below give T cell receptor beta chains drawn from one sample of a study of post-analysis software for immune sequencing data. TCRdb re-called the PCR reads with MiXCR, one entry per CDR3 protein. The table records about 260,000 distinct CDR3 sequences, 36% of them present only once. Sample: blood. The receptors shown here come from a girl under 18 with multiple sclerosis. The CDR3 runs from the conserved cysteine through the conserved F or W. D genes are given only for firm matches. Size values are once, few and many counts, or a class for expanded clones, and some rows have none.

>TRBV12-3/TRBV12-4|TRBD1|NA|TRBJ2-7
CASSWDRSSYEQYF
TGTGCCAGCAGTTGGGACAGGAGCTCCTACGAGCAGTACTTC
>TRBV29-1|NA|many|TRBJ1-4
CSGYDMVEKLFF
TGCAGCGGATACGACATGGTTGAAAAACTGTTTTTT
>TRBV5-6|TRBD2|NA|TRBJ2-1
CASSLVSGGIKEQFF
TGTGCCAGCAGTTTGGTTAGCGGGGGGATTAAGGAGCAGTTCTTC
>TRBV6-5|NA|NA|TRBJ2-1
CASSPSRSYNEQFF
TGTGCCAGCAGCCCTAGCAGGTCCTACAATGAGCAGTTCTTC
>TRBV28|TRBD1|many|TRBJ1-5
CASRDSDRAFNSNQPQHF
TGTGCCAGCAGGGACTCCGACAGGGCCTTTAATAGCAATCAGCCCCAGCATTTT
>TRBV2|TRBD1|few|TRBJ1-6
CASNPRTGEGNSPLHF
TGTGCCAGCAACCCCCGGACAGGCGAGGGAAATTCACCCCTCCACTTT
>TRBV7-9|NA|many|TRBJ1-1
CASSLGSGEAFF
TGTGCCAGCAGCTTAGGGTCGGGGGAAGCTTTCTTT
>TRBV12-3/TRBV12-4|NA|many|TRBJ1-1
CASSLGTTDEAFF
TGTGCCAGCAGTTTAGGGACCACTGATGAAGCTTTCTTT
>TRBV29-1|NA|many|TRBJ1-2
CSVEPGGNYGYTF
TGCAGCGTTGAACCAGGCGGTAACTATGGCTACACCTTC
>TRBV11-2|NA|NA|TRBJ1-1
CASSHDTRNTETFF
TGTGCCAGCAGCCATGACACCAGGAACACTGAAACTTTCTTT
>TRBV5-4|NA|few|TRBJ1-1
CASSLVGFTEAFF
TGTGCCAGCAGCTTGGTGGGTTTCACTGAAGCTTTCTTT
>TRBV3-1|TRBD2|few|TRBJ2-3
CASSKRRGGFTDTQYF
TGTGCCAGCAGCAAAAGGAGGGGAGGGTTTACAGATACGCAGTATTTT
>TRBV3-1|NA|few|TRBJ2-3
CASSRLAREADTQYF
TGTGCCAGCAGCCGACTCGCGAGGGAGGCGGATACGCAGTATTTT
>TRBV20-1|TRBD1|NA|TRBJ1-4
CSAGLGQGNEKLFF
TGCAGTGCTGGCCTGGGACAGGGGAATGAAAAACTGTTTTTT
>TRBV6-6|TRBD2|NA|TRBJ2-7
CASSYSSGAGYEQYF
TGTGCCAGCAGTTACTCGAGCGGGGCCGGATACGAGCAGTACTTC
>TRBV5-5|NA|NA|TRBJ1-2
CASSLAPGLTYGYTF
TGTGCCAGCAGCTTGGCTCCAGGACTTACCTATGGCTACACCTTC
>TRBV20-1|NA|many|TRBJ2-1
CSARSSITGGNEQFF
TGCAGTGCTAGAAGCTCCATCACTGGGGGCAATGAGCAGTTCTTC
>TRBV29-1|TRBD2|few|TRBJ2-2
CSAPRGGGERFF
TGCAGCGCCCCAAGGGGTGGGGGGGAGCGGTTTTTT
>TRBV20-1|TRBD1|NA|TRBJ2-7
CSALKETGTFYEQYF
TGCAGTGCCCTTAAGGAGACAGGGACCTTCTACGAGCAGTACTTC
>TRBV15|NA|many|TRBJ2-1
CATSRSAGNEQFF
TGTGCCACCAGCAGATCGGCGGGGAATGAGCAGTTCTTC
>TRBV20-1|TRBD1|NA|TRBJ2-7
CSAGRGGVEQYF
TGCAGTGCTGGGAGAGGGGGCGTCGAGCAGTACTTC
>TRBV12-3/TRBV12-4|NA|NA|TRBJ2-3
CASSYRRVYTDVQYF
TGTGCCAGCAGTTATCGTAGAGTGTACACAGATGTGCAGTATTTT
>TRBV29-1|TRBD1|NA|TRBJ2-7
CSVRGTGAARGTYEQYF
TGCAGCGTTAGAGGGACAGGGGCTGCGCGAGGAACTTACGAGCAGTACTTC
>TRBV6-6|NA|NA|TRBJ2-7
CASSRQGQGYEQYF
TGTGCCAGCAGTCGTCAGGGGCAGGGCTACGAGCAGTACTTC
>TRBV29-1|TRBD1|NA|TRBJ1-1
CSVAQGAIMNTEAFF
TGCAGCGTTGCACAGGGGGCAATTATGAACACTGAAGCTTTCTTT
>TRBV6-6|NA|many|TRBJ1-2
CATSWGVGYTF
TGTGCCACCTCGTGGGGGGTAGGCTACACCTTC
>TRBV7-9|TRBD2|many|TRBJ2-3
CASSLGLANTQYF
TGTGCCAGCAGCTTAGGACTAGCCAATACGCAGTATTTT
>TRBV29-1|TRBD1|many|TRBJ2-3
CSVKDRESPGSTDTQYF
TGCAGCGTGAAAGACAGGGAATCTCCAGGAAGCACAGATACGCAGTATTTT
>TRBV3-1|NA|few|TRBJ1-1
CASSSPVGPTEAFF
TGTGCCAGCAGCTCCCCAGTGGGTCCCACTGAAGCTTTCTTT
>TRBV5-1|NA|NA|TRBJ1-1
CASSPLLRRGGTEAFF
TGCGCCAGCAGCCCCCTTTTAAGACGGGGAGGCACTGAAGCTTTCTTT
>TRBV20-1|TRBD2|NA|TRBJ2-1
CSADPSGSPGNEQCF
TGCAGTGCTGACCCTAGCGGGAGCCCTGGTAATGAGCAGTGCTTC
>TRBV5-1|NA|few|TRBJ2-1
CASNPSPGNEQFF
TGCGCCAGCAACCCTAGTCCCGGCAATGAGCAGTTCTTC
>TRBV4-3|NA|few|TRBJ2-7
CASSQDASYEQYF
TGCGCCAGCAGCCAAGACGCGTCCTACGAGCAGTACTTC
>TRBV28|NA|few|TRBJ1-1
CASSPPGRPVGDGNTEAFF
TGTGCCAGCAGTCCTCCCGGCAGGCCAGTAGGGGACGGCAACACTGAAGCTTTCTTT
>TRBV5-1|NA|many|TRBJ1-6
CASSFAGRDNSPLHF
TGCGCCAGCAGCTTCGCAGGGAGGGATAATTCACCCCTCCACTTT
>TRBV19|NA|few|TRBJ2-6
CASSIRTQSSGANVLTF
TGTGCCAGTAGTATCCGGACTCAGAGCTCTGGGGCCAACGTCCTGACTTTC
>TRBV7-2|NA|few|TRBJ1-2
CASSPWGAIYGYTF
TGTGCCAGCAGCCCATGGGGGGCAATCTATGGCTACACCTTC
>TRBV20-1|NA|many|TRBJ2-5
CSANGPAKETQYF
TGCAGTGCTAATGGACCCGCTAAAGAGACCCAGTACTTC
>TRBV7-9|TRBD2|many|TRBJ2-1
CASSGLAENNEQFF
TGTGCCAGCAGCGGACTAGCGGAAAACAATGAGCAGTTCTTC
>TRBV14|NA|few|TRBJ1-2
CASSQDLTEGYGYTF
TGTGCCAGCAGCCAAGATCTGACAGAGGGCTATGGCTACACCTTC
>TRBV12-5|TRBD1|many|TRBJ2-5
CASGSDFGTGSQETQYF
TGTGCTAGTGGTTCGGACTTCGGGACAGGGTCCCAAGAGACCCAGTACTTC
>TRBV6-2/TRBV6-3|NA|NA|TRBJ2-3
CASNGAAGSTDTQYF
TGTGCCAGCAACGGGGCAGCTGGGAGCACAGATACGCAGTATTTT
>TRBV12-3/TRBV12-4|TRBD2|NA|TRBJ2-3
CASSKTSGATDTQYF
TGTGCCAGCAGTAAGACTAGCGGGGCCACAGATACGCAGTATTTT
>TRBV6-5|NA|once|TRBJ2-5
CASSYETGGRETQYF
TGTGCCAGCAGTTACGAAACCGGGGGACGAGAGACCCAGTACTTC